The rows below give T cell receptor beta chains drawn from one sample of a study of beta chain features in type 1 diabetes. Measured with immunoSEQ multiplex PCR; TCRdb has only the in-frame clones, and not every one. The table shows around 140,000 clones, with approximately 10% occurring only once. Sequencing used central memory CD4+ T cells from blood. Every receptor here comes from a man aged 25 to 45 with type 1 diabetes. Each CDR3 is given with its conserved first and last residue. Fields, in order: CDR3 DNA, CDR3 protein, V gene, D gene, clone size, J gene. A D gene is named only where the DNA matches it firmly. Rows give clone size only sometimes, using once, few, many, or a class for an expanded clone.

CDR3nt: TGTGCCAGCACTACACCGGGACAGAGGATAGCTAATGAAAAACTGTTTTTT
CDR3aa: CASTTPGQRIANEKLFF
v_gene: TRBV28
d_gene: TRBD1
abundance: .
j_gene: TRBJ1-4

CDR3nt: TGTGCCAGCAGCTGGTGGACAACCGGGGAGCTGTTTTTT
CDR3aa: CASSWWTTGELFF
v_gene: TRBV4-2
d_gene: .
abundance: .
j_gene: TRBJ2-2

CDR3nt: TGTGCCAGCAGCTTAGGGGGGGGGCCGGGGGATGAGCAGTTCTTC
CDR3aa: CASSLGGGPGDEQFF
v_gene: TRBV7-8
d_gene: .
abundance: few
j_gene: TRBJ2-1

CDR3nt: TGTGCCAGCAGCTTTCGACAGGCTTTTGGGTATGGCTACACCTTC
CDR3aa: CASSFRQAFGYGYTF
v_gene: TRBV5-6
d_gene: .
abundance: few
j_gene: TRBJ1-2

CDR3nt: TGCGCCAGCAGCCCGGGACTTCTCTACGAGCAGTACTTC
CDR3aa: CASSPGLLYEQYF
v_gene: TRBV5-1
d_gene: .
abundance: few
j_gene: TRBJ2-7

CDR3nt: TGTGCCTGGAGTGTACAGGGCTACAGGGAGCAGTTCTTC
CDR3aa: CAWSVQGYREQFF
v_gene: TRBV30
d_gene: .
abundance: .
j_gene: TRBJ2-1

CDR3nt: TGTGCCAGCTCAGCAGGGGTAGCCGACACCGGGGAGCTGTTTTTT
CDR3aa: CASSAGVADTGELFF
v_gene: TRBV18
d_gene: .
abundance: .
j_gene: TRBJ2-2

CDR3nt: TGTGCCAGTAGTAAATTGACTAGCGGGGGGGCCACCGGGGAGCTGTTTTTT
CDR3aa: CASSKLTSGGATGELFF
v_gene: TRBV19
d_gene: TRBD2
abundance: few
j_gene: TRBJ2-2

CDR3nt: TGTGCCAGCAGCTCTTTCAATACAGGGGAGACGCAGTATTTT
CDR3aa: CASSSFNTGETQYF
v_gene: TRBV7-9
d_gene: TRBD1
abundance: .
j_gene: TRBJ2-3

CDR3nt: TGTGCCAGCAGTTACGGTGGCCGAACTTTCTTT
CDR3aa: CASSYGGRTFF
v_gene: TRBV6-5
d_gene: .
abundance: few
j_gene: TRBJ1-1

CDR3nt: TGTGCCACCTTTAGCGGCAGCTCCTACGAGCAGTACTTC
CDR3aa: CATFSGSSYEQYF
v_gene: TRBV10-3
d_gene: .
abundance: .
j_gene: TRBJ2-7

CDR3nt: TGTGCCAGCCGGTGGGGGGACGGGACCGGGGAGCTGTTTTTT
CDR3aa: CASRWGDGTGELFF
v_gene: TRBV2
d_gene: .
abundance: .
j_gene: TRBJ2-2

CDR3nt: TGTGCCAGCAGCCCAACCACAGGGTCTGAAGCTTTCTTT
CDR3aa: CASSPTTGSEAFF
v_gene: TRBV2
d_gene: .
abundance: few
j_gene: TRBJ1-1

CDR3nt: TGTGCCAGCAGTCGTCCCGGGACAGCTCAAGCGGAGACCCAGTACTTC
CDR3aa: CASSRPGTAQAETQYF
v_gene: TRBV25-1
d_gene: TRBD1
abundance: .
j_gene: TRBJ2-5

CDR3nt: TGTGCCAGCAGCCTCACCCCCGGGACACTCAAAGAGACCCAGTACTTC
CDR3aa: CASSLTPGTLKETQYF
v_gene: TRBV7-6
d_gene: .
abundance: .
j_gene: TRBJ2-5

CDR3nt: TGTGCCAGCAGCCCGCAGGGGACTGGGGCCAACGTCCTGACTTTC
CDR3aa: CASSPQGTGANVLTF
v_gene: TRBV5-8
d_gene: .
abundance: few
j_gene: TRBJ2-6

CDR3nt: TGTGCCAGCAGTTACGGGACACTTGGGGGGGGTGAGCAGTTCTTC
CDR3aa: CASSYGTLGGGEQFF
v_gene: TRBV6-6
d_gene: .
abundance: .
j_gene: TRBJ2-1

CDR3nt: TGTGCCAGCGGGGGCGGTCGCCACGAGCAGTACTTC
CDR3aa: CASGGGRHEQYF
v_gene: TRBV7-2
d_gene: .
abundance: few
j_gene: TRBJ2-7

CDR3nt: TGTGCCAGCAGCTTGTCCCTAGCGGGGGGCCACAATGAGCAGTTCTTC
CDR3aa: CASSLSLAGGHNEQFF
v_gene: TRBV7-9
d_gene: TRBD2
abundance: few
j_gene: TRBJ2-1

CDR3nt: TGTGCCAGCAGCTGGATAGCGGGGGGGGAGACCCAGTACTTC
CDR3aa: CASSWIAGGETQYF
v_gene: TRBV7-2
d_gene: TRBD2
abundance: .
j_gene: TRBJ2-5